Listed below are T cell receptor gamma chains from one sample, sequenced in a study of gamma-delta chains in newborns, infants, children. TCRdb reanalysed the reads with CATT. This sample has under 3,000 gamma-chain clones; about 25% occur once, and the top ten carry around 18%. Specimen: blood. The receptors were gathered from a child who was a newborn, infant or young child, either healthy, febrile or measles-vaccinated (not recorded which). The CDR3 runs from the conserved cysteine through the conserved F or W. Only part of the rows carry a size: once, few, many, or a class if the clone is expanded.

v_call: TRGV2
j_call: TRGJ1/TRGJ2
clone_size: few
cdr3_nt: TGTGCCACCTGGGACGCCATACCTAATTATAAGAAACTCTTT
cdr3_aa: CATWDAIPNYKKLF

v_call: TRGV9
j_call: TRGJP
clone_size: NA
cdr3_nt: TGTGCCTTGTGGGAGGCCCGGTGGACACAAGAGTTGGGCAAAAAAATCAAGGTATTT
cdr3_aa: CALWEARWTQELGKKIKVF

v_call: TRGV9
j_call: TRGJP
clone_size: NA
cdr3_nt: TGTGCCTTGTGGGAGGCCGGCCAAGAGTTAGGCAAAAAAATCAAGGTATTT
cdr3_aa: CALWEAGQELGKKIKVF

v_call: TRGV9
j_call: TRGJP
clone_size: NA
cdr3_nt: TGTGCCTTGTGGGAGGTTCATGCGTTGGGCAAAAAAATCAAGGTATTT
cdr3_aa: CALWEVHALGKKIKVF

v_call: TRGV9
j_call: TRGJ1/TRGJ2
clone_size: NA
cdr3_nt: TGTGCCTTGTGGGAGGTCGCAACCCCCTTAAAGAAACTCTTT
cdr3_aa: CALWEVATPLKKLF

v_call: TRGV9
j_call: TRGJP
clone_size: few
cdr3_nt: TGTGCCTTGTGGGTCCTACCGCAAGAGTTGGGCAAAAAAATCAAGGTATTT
cdr3_aa: CALWVLPQELGKKIKVF

v_call: TRGV9
j_call: TRGJP
clone_size: NA
cdr3_nt: TGTGCCTTGTGGGAGAAAACAGAAAGGGGGTTGGGCAAAAAAATCAAGGTATTT
cdr3_aa: CALWEKTERGLGKKIKVF

v_call: TRGV9
j_call: TRGJ1/TRGJ2
clone_size: few
cdr3_nt: TGTGCCTTGTGGGACGTCACAAGTTATTATAAGAAACTCTTT
cdr3_aa: CALWDVTSYYKKLF

v_call: TRGV9
j_call: TRGJP
clone_size: NA
cdr3_nt: TGTGCCTTGTGGGAGGTCTCCAATACCCGACAAGAGTTGGGCAAAAAAATCAAGGTATTT
cdr3_aa: CALWEVSNTRQELGKKIKVF

v_call: TRGV9
j_call: TRGJP
clone_size: NA
cdr3_nt: TGTGCCTTGTGGGAGGTGCCGGCAGGAGAGTTGGGCAAAAAAATCAAGGTATTT
cdr3_aa: CALWEVPAGELGKKIKVF